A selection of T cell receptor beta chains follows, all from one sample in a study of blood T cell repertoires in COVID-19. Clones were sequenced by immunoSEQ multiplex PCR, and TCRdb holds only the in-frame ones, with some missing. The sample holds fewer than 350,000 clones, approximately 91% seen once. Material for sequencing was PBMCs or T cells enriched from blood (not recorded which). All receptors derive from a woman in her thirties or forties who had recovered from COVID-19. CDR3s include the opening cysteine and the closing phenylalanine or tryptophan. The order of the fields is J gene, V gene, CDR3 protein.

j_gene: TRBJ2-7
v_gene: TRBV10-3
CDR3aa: CAIIWVKTSGSSSYEQYF

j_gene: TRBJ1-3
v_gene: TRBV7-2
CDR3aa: CASSPAGAGGNTIYF

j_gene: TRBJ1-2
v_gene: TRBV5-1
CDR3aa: CASSSGTEGYTF

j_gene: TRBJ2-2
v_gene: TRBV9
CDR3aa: CASSWGQNTGELFF

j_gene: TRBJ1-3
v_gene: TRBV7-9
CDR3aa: CASRSRQGTGNTIYF

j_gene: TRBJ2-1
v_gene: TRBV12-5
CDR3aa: CASGLDLNNEQFF

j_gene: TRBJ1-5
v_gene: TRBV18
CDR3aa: CASSPTAGGNQPQHF

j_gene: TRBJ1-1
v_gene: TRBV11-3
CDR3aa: CASSLTGNTEAFF

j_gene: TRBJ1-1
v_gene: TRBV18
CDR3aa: CASSPPGTGENTEAFF

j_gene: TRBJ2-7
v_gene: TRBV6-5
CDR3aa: CASHPTGTSSYEQYF

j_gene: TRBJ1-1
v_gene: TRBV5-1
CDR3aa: CASSSQANTEAFF

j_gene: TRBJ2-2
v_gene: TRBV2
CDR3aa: CASRDTDTGELFF

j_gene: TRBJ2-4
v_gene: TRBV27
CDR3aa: CASRPLGPQNIQYF

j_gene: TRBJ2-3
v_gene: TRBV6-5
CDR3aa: CASSSSSADTQYF

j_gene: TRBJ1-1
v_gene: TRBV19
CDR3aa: CASNRENTEAFF

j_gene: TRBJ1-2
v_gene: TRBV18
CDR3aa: CASSLDRNYGYTF

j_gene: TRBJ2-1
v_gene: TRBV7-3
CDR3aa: CASSLGGAQRNEQFF

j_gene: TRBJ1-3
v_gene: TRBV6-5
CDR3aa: CASSNVRGSGNTIYF

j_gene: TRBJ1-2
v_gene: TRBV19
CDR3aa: CASNGSRRGNYGYTF

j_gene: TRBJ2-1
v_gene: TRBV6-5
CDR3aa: CASSYSILAGNEQFF

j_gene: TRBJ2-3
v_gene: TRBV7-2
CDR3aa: CASSLGAGGPDTQYF

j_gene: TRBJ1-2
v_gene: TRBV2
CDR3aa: CASSPAGNNYGYTF

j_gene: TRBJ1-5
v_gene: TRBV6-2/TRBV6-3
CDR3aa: CASSSDRVFQPQHF

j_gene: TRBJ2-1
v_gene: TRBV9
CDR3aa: CASSVDQDEQFF

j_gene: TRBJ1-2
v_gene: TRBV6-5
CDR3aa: CASSPLGRGDGYTF

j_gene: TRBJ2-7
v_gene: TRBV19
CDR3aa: CASSPPSRNYEQYF

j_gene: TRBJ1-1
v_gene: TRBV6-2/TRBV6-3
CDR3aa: CASSSSYRERNTEAFF

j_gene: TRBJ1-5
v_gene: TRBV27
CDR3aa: CASSPGLNNQPQHF

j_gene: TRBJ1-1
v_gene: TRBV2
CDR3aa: CASSPTVSQVNTEAFF

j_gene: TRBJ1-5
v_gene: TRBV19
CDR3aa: CASSVGTAYRISNQPQHF

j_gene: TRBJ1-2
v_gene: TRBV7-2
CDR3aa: CASSPAQGSYGYTF

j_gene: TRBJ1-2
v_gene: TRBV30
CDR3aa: CAWSVLGGNYGYTF

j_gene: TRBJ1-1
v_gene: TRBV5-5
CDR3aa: CASSYTGAIEAFF

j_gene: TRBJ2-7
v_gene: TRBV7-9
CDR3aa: CASSSSPTGAYEQYF

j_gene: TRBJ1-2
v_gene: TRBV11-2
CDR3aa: CASSPDRSAFYGYTF

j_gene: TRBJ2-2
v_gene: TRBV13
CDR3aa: CASSSRGNTGELFF

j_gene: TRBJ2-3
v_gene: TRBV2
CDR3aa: CASSYDRRTDTQYF